These 5 T cell receptor beta chains were all obtained from the same sample, sequenced in a study of T cell responses to AZD1222 COVID-19 vaccine. Sequencing used immunoSEQ multiplex PCR; TCRdb keeps in-frame clones, though not all of them. The repertoire holds about 130,000 clones, with over 65% as singletons. The sample in question was peripheral blood, obtained on day 0 of AZD1222 vaccination. These receptors were obtained from an adult in good health.

V gene TRBV7-9 combines with J gene TRBJ1-1; tentatively, D is TRBD1 (5 bases). The ends were cut back, 10 bases at V and 13 bases at J, with 31 bases in the middle. This CDR3 comprises 15 residues. CDR1 SEHNR and CDR2 FQNEAQ come from the germline V gene (reference sequence). CDR3 DNA: TGTGCCACCCTAACCCCGGATGTGTATCTGGGGGGGGTTTTCTTT. Its protein is CATLTPDVYLGGVFF.

This chain uses TRBV5-8 with TRBJ2-3; D tentatively fits TRBD1 or TRBD2 (5 bases each). Between the trimmed V and J ends, which lost 1 base and 1 base, there was a span of 10 bases. CDR1 and CDR2 (germline): SGHTS, YDEGEE. This CDR3 has 15 residues. In nucleotides, the CDR3 is TGTGCCAGCAGCTTGAGTCAGGGAGGCACAGATACGCAGTATTTT. This encodes CASSLSQGGTDTQYF.

This clone was seen only a few times. This chain uses TRBV19 with TRBJ2-2; 9 bases agree with TRBD1. The ends lost 6 bases at V and 1 base at J; junction bases unmatched: 6. Germline loops: CDR1 LNHDA, CDR2 SQIVND (reference sequence). This CDR3 is 16 amino acids long. The CDR3 sequence is CASRTPGQGNTGELFF. Written as DNA, the CDR3 is TGTGCCAGTAGAACTCCGGGACAGGGGAACACCGGGGAGCTGTTTTTT. Variable domain in full (rest from reference TRBV19 and TRBJ2-2): DGGITQSPKYLFRKEGQNVTLSCEQNLNHDAMYWYRQDPGQGLRLIYYSQIVNDFQKGDIAEGYSVSREKKESFPLTVTSAQKNPTAFYLCASRTPGQGNTGELFFGEGSRLTVL.

This clone was recorded a few times. The chain carries TRBV3-1 (or the pseudogene TRBV3-2) and TRBJ2-2, with TRBD2 as a possible D gene (6 bases). Trimming shortened V by 5 bases and J by 4 bases, and 20 bases separated the two germline ends. Germline assignment: CDR1 LGHDT and CDR2 YNNKEL (reference sequence). This CDR3 contains 17 residues. CDR3 DNA sequence: TGTGCCAGCAGCGCAATATCTCCTGGGCGGGGCACCGGGGAGCTGTTTTTT. Translation: CASSAISPGRGTGELFF.

The rearrangement joins TRBV5-1 to TRBJ2-7; D is possibly TRBD1 or TRBD2 (5 bases each). The CDR3 has 13 residues. Looked up from germline, CDR1 is SGHRS and CDR2 is YFSETQ. V was trimmed by 0 bases and J by 9 bases, leaving 13 bases between them. The CDR3 loop reads CASSLGGIRPQYF. The CDR3 DNA is TGCGCCAGCAGCTTGGGGGGGATACGACCGCAGTACTTC.